The count of the clone carrying this TCR beta chain is one. This record comes from a study of blood T cell repertoires in COVID-19. Methods used by the authors: Nucleated cell counts were estimated from reference gene primer amplification. The repertoire was sequenced with immunoSEQ multiplex PCR; TCRdb's copy has only in-frame clones and lacks some. V and J calls and clone size are as listed in that table; D and trimming were resolved from the DNA. The sample records about 23,000 clones, under 85% being singletons. Sequencing used peripheral blood. The sequence came from a man aged 50-60 years with COVID-19, enrolled during active disease.

The CDR3 loop is CATSALGGLHYNEQFF. For the CDR3, the DNA is TGTGCCACCAGTGCCCTGGGGGGACTCCACTACAATGAGCAGTTCTTC. V usage is TRBV24-1 and J usage is TRBJ2-1; TRBD2 might be the D (6 bases). CDR1 and CDR2 from the germline V gene are KGHDR and SFDVKD. V gave up 5 bases and J gave up 3 bases, with 16 bases separating them. The CDR3 sequence is 16 residues long.